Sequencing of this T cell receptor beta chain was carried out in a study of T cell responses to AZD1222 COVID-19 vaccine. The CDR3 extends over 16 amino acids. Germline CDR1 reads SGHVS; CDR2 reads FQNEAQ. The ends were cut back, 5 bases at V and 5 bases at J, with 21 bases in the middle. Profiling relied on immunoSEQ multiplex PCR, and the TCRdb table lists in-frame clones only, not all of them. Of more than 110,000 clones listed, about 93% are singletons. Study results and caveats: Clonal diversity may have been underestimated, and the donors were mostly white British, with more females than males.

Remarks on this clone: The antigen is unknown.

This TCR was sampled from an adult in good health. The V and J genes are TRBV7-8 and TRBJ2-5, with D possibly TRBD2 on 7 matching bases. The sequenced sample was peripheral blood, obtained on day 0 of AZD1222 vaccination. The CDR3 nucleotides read TGTGCCAGCAGCCAGAGAGTACAGGGAGGGTGGGAGACCCAGTACTTC. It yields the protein CASSQRVQGGWETQYF. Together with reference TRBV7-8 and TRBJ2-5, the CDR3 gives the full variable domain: GAGVSQSPRYKVAKRGQDVALRCDPISGHVSLFWYQQALGQGPEFLTYFQNEAQLDKSGLPSDRFFAERPEGSVSTLKIQRTQQEDSAVYLCASSQRVQGGWETQYFGPGTRLLVL.